Listed here is a single T cell receptor (beta chain). Clones were read by immunoSEQ multiplex PCR, and TCRdb kept only the in-frame ones, dropping some. The table has approximately 150,000 clones, 60% to 85% seen once. This specimen comes from a study of blood T cell repertoires in COVID-19. About the research overall: Acute and convalescent COVID-19 samples came from the United States, Italy and Spain. T cells, B-cell-depleted T cells, or PBMCs supplied cDNA or gDNA.

The germline V gene encodes CDR1 KGHDR and CDR2 SFDVKD. Unmatched junction bases numbered 7, after V lost 1 base and J lost 6 bases. The CDR3 totals 16 residues. This chain joins TRBV24-1 and TRBJ2-2; TRBD2 agrees at 7 bases. This receptor was obtained from a woman between 55 and 75 years old with acute or convalescent COVID-19. The specimen sequenced was peripheral blood. The CDR3 spells CATSDLAAGRAGELFF. CDR3 nucleotides: TGTGCCACCAGTGATTTAGCGGCAGGGAGGGCCGGGGAGCTGTTTTTT.